These T cell receptor beta chains were read from a single sample in a study of T cell responses to AZD1222 COVID-19 vaccine. Using immunoSEQ multiplex PCR, the repertoire was profiled, and TCRdb retains in-frame clones only, with some absent. The sample holds nearly 90,000 clones, approximately 85% seen once. The specimen was peripheral blood, collected on day 0 of AZD1222 vaccination. The origin of the receptors is an adult in good health. The CDR3 runs from the conserved cysteine through the conserved F or W. The D gene is left open where the match is weak. Where a row states a size, it is once, few, many or the class of an expanded clone; other rows omit it.

cdr3_nt	cdr3_aa	j_call	d_call	clone_size	v_call
TGTGCCAGCTCACCACTGGGACAGGGGACAGATACGCAGTATTTT	CASSPLGQGTDTQYF	TRBJ2-3	TRBD1	-	TRBV18
TGTGCCAGCAGCTTATTTACTAGCGGGAGCTACCAAGAGACCCAGTACTTC	CASSLFTSGSYQETQYF	TRBJ2-5	TRBD2	-	TRBV7-9
TGTGCCAGTAGCCGTAGGTCTGGTGTTAGCGGAGGCACAGATACGCAGTATTTT	CASSRRSGVSGGTDTQYF	TRBJ2-3	-	-	TRBV19
TGTGCCAGCAGCTTATCCCTCGGCTTCACGGCGGATACGCAGTATTTT	CASSLSLGFTADTQYF	TRBJ2-3	-	-	TRBV11-2
TGTGCCAGCAGCCGGACGGGCAGCACAGATACGCAGTATTTT	CASSRTGSTDTQYF	TRBJ2-3	-	-	TRBV11-2
TGCGCCAGCAGCCTCGGGACAGGGGAGTATGGCTACACCTTC	CASSLGTGEYGYTF	TRBJ1-2	TRBD1	-	TRBV10-2
TGTGCCAGCAGCTTACGGTTGCGGGGACAGAAATACACCTTC	CASSLRLRGQKYTF	TRBJ1-2	TRBD1	-	TRBV11-2
TGTGCCAGCAGCTTCATCCACCTTAAGGCGGAGACCCAGTACTTC	CASSFIHLKAETQYF	TRBJ2-5	-	-	TRBV5-6
TGTGCCAGCAGCCGAGGACTGACGAACACCGGGGAGCTGTTTTTT	CASSRGLTNTGELFF	TRBJ2-2	-	-	TRBV3-1/TRBV3-2
TGTGCCAGCAGCCGTAGACTAGGAGGGGAGACCCAGTACTTC	CASSRRLGGETQYF	TRBJ2-5	-	-	TRBV14
TGTGCCAGCAGCTTAGATCTAGCGGGAGTGGGTACGCAGTATTTT	CASSLDLAGVGTQYF	TRBJ2-3	TRBD2	-	TRBV11-2
TGTGCCAGCAGTTTTCGGGGTCAGGAGACCCAGTACTTC	CASSFRGQETQYF	TRBJ2-5	-	-	TRBV28
TGTGCCAGTAGTTATGAGGGGGGGTCGAACACCGGGGAGCTGTTTTTT	CASSYEGGSNTGELFF	TRBJ2-2	-	-	TRBV19
TGTGCCAGCAGGGTGGACAGCATTTCCTACGAGCAGTACTTC	CASRVDSISYEQYF	TRBJ2-7	-	-	TRBV2
TGTGCCAGCAGCTCCTCTAGCGGGAGGGGAACAGATACGCAGTATTTT	CASSSSSGRGTDTQYF	TRBJ2-3	TRBD2	-	TRBV7-3
TGTGCCAGCAGCCCGCGGACTAGCGGGAGGGCTGGCGAGACCCAGTACTTC	CASSPRTSGRAGETQYF	TRBJ2-5	TRBD2	-	TRBV5-4
TGTGCCAGCAGCGGGCAGCCAACCCTTACCTACTCTATGGGCTACACCTTC	CASSGQPTLTYSMGYTF	TRBJ1-2	-	-	TRBV27
TGTGCCACCAGCTCGGGACTTACCAATGAGCAGTTCTTC	CATSSGLTNEQFF	TRBJ2-1	-	-	TRBV15
TGCGCCAGCAGCTGGACAGGGAGAACCAACACTGAAGCTTTCTTT	CASSWTGRTNTEAFF	TRBJ1-1	TRBD1	-	TRBV4-1
TGTGCCAGTAGTAATCCTTCTCTAGCGGGGTCCTACAATGAGCAGTTCTTC	CASSNPSLAGSYNEQFF	TRBJ2-1	TRBD2	-	TRBV19
TGTGCCTTACAGGGGACTGTGGACACTGAAGCTTTCTTT	CALQGTVDTEAFF	TRBJ1-1	TRBD1	few	TRBV6-5
TGTGCCAGCAGCTTTTTAGGACAACTCTCCTACGAGCAGTACTTC	CASSFLGQLSYEQYF	TRBJ2-7	-	few	TRBV7-3
TGTGCCAGCAGCTCCAGGTGGTACGAGCAGTACTTC	CASSSRWYEQYF	TRBJ2-7	-	-	TRBV7-2
TGTGCCAGCAGTGAATCCGACGGGAGCCGAGAAAAACTGTTTTTT	CASSESDGSREKLFF	TRBJ1-4	-	once	TRBV25-1
TGTGCCAGCAGCTCCGGACAGTCCGGGACCTACGAGCAGTACTTC	CASSSGQSGTYEQYF	TRBJ2-7	-	few	TRBV27
TGTGCCAGTAGTGCCGACGGGAGGGCGTCATACAATGAGCAGTTCTTC	CASSADGRASYNEQFF	TRBJ2-1	TRBD2	once	TRBV19
TGTGCCAGCAGTTTCAGGGGGTACAGTGAAGCTTTCTTT	CASSFRGYSEAFF	TRBJ1-1	TRBD1	-	TRBV28
TGTGCCAGCAGCACCGTAGCGGGACGGTACAATGAGCAGTTCTTC	CASSTVAGRYNEQFF	TRBJ2-1	TRBD2	-	TRBV11-3
TGTGCCAGCAGCTTGGGTGGGAATGAAGCTTTCTTT	CASSLGGNEAFF	TRBJ1-1	-	-	TRBV7-9
TGCAGCGTTGATCCGGGACAACAAGAGACCCAGTACTTC	CSVDPGQQETQYF	TRBJ2-5	-	-	TRBV29-1
TGTGCCAGCAGTTTATCAGGGGATGGGTACGAGCAGTACTTC	CASSLSGDGYEQYF	TRBJ2-7	-	-	TRBV28
TGTGCCAGCAGTATAAAATCAGGGGGCAGTGAGCAGTTCTTC	CASSIKSGGSEQFF	TRBJ2-1	TRBD1	once	TRBV27
TGCGCCAGCAGCTTGTTTCCGAAAGCCTCTAATGAAAAACTGTTTTTT	CASSLFPKASNEKLFF	TRBJ1-4	-	-	TRBV5-1
TGTGCCAGCAGCCACCTTCTAGCGGGAGTCCGTACCGGGGAGCTGTTTTTT	CASSHLLAGVRTGELFF	TRBJ2-2	TRBD2	-	TRBV4-2
TGTGCAAGTCGCTTAGCGGTCCTAGCGTCCTACGAGCAGTACTTC	CASRLAVLASYEQYF	TRBJ2-7	-	-	TRBV12-2
TGTGCCAGCAGCGCAGGACTAGCGGGGAATGAGCAGTTCTTC	CASSAGLAGNEQFF	TRBJ2-1	TRBD2	once	TRBV9
TGTGCCAGCAGCTTAGGTGGTCGTGGGCTGTTTTTT	CASSLGGRGLFF	TRBJ2-2	-	few	TRBV7-9
TGCGCCAGCAGCCTGGCCGGGTGGATCTCAGGACGGGTTGAGCAGTACTTC	CASSLAGWISGRVEQYF	TRBJ2-7	-	-	TRBV5-1
TGTGCCAGCAGTTTCGCTACCCCGACTTTCTTT	CASSFATPTFF	TRBJ1-1	-	few	TRBV28
TGTGCCAGCAGCGCTAGCGGGAGTACCTACGAGCAGTACTTC	CASSASGSTYEQYF	TRBJ2-7	TRBD2	-	TRBV6-5
TGTGCCAGCAGCGTGCCCGGGAGGGCCAGTAATGAGCAGTTCTTC	CASSVPGRASNEQFF	TRBJ2-1	TRBD2	-	TRBV28